This entry lists 2 T cell receptor beta chains sequenced from one sample in a study of blood T cells in healthy people across ages (dated by TCRdb to about 2015). The library was prepared using 5' RACE. TCRdb records Illumina HiSeq 2500 as the sequencer. A second PCR of roughly 6 to 12 cycles was performed with a sample-barcoded 5' primer and a J-beta primer mix. TCRdb took the public reads, trimmed them with fastp at Q25, ran MiXCR for clone calling and kept in-frame beta chains. For every CDR3 protein sequence, its rows merge into one entry that carries the most common genes and DNA. For this sample the table gives around 780,000 distinct CDR3 sequences, of which 45% to 70% were detected only once. The top ten constitute more than 25% of the sample. Source material: blood. The source of these receptors is a man aged 40-49 years in good health.

This clonotype was observed a few times. This rearrangement joins TRBV20-1 to TRBJ2-7, with D possibly matching TRBD1 (6 bases). Trimming removed 3 bases from V and 3 bases from J, with 18 bases in between. Germline CDR1 and CDR2: DFQATT and SNEGSKA (reference sequence). This CDR3 spans 15 amino acids. The CDR3 here is CSARDVTGFVYEQYF. The CDR3 coding sequence is TGCAGTGCTAGGGACGTGACAGGCTTCGTCTACGAGCAGTACTTC.

V is TRBV7-2 and J is TRBJ1-5; possible D gene TRBD1, 5 bases. Germline V gene data show CDR1 as SGHTA and CDR2 as FQGNSA. The CDR3 is 14 residues long. Trimming pared 5 bases from V and 0 bases from J, leaving 8 bases between. CDR3 sequence (DNA): TGTGCCAGCAGCGAAGGGGATAGCAATCAGCCCCAGCATTTT. Translation: CASSEGDSNQPQHF.